This entry lists 18 T cell receptor beta chains sequenced from one sample in a study of Graves' ophthalmopathy and Graves' hyperthyroidism. Amplification of the TCR beta CDR3 regions used RNA transcripts (as template). Investigators did first-round RT-PCR with HTBI primers, then second-round multiplex PCR. Using its own MiXCR run on the multiplex PCR reads, TCRdb lists one record per CDR3 protein. There are about 640,000 distinct CDR3 sequences in the sample; about 41% occur only once, and 3.3% lies in the top ten. Material for sequencing was peripheral blood. These receptors all come from an adult man with Graves' ophthalmopathy.

This chain uses TRBV30 with TRBJ1-4, with D possibly being TRBD1 (5 bases). V was clipped by 2 bases and J by 3 bases, with 19 bases between them. Germline values: CDR1 GTSNPN, CDR2 SVGIG (reference sequence). The CDR3 has 17 residues. CDR3 nucleotides: TGTGCCTGGAGTCGTTGGGGACGGACCTCCTCTAATGAAAAACTGTTTTTT. It yields the protein CAWSRWGRTSSNEKLFF. Full variable domain (outside the CDR3, taken from reference TRBV30 and TRBJ1-4): SQTIHQWPATLVQPVGSPLSLECTVEGTSNPNLYWYRQAAGRGLQLLFYSVGIGQISSEVPQNLSASRPQDRQFILSSKKLLLSDSGFYLCAWSRWGRTSSNEKLFFGSGTQLSVL.

The table lists this clonotype with many counts. CDR3 sequence (DNA): TGCAGCGTGGAATACCGGGACAGGGGGCACACCGGGGAGCTGTTTTTT. Translating it yields CSVEYRDRGHTGELFF. The chain couples TRBV29-1 to TRBJ2-2; 12 bases align to TRBD1. CDR3 size: 16 residues. V shed 6 bases and J 3 bases; nucleotides not matched to a gene: 8. Germline CDR1 reads SQVTM; CDR2 reads ANQGSEA.

The genes are TRBV3-1 and TRBJ1-2; 7 bases are a match to TRBD1. Germline assignment: CDR1 LGHDT and CDR2 YNNKEL (reference sequence). The CDR3 spans 14 residues. The ends lost 6 bases at V and 8 bases at J; junction bases unmatched: 12. In DNA, the CDR3 is TGTGCCAGCAGTACATCCGACAGGGCCCTCGGCTACACCTTC. Translation: CASSTSDRALGYTF. The variable domain in full, completed from reference TRBV3-1 and TRBJ1-2, reads DTAVSQTPKYLVTQMGNDKSIKCEQNLGHDTMYWYKQDSKKFLKIMFSYNNKELIINETVPNRFSPKSPDKAHLNLHINSLELGDSAVYFCASSTSDRALGYTFGSGTRLTVV.

Only a few counts were recorded for this clonotype. The CDR3 protein is CASSDLDFEQFF. The CDR3 coding sequence is TGTGCCAGCAGTGATTTGGATTTTGAGCAGTTCTTC. This chain connects TRBV2 to TRBJ2-7; D gene ambiguous. The better agreement between TRBJ2-1 and the DNA end casts doubt on the J call. Germline V CDR1 and CDR2: SNHLY, FYNNEI. The CDR3 totals 12 residues.

Of note for this clonotype: One end of the junction is discordant with germline, which a read error may explain. The rearrangement joins TRBV15 to TRBJ1-5; D not resolved. CDR1 is LNHNV and CDR2 is YYDKDF in the germline V gene (reference sequence). The CDR3 extends over 17 amino acids. This CDR3 reads CATGRVPDGQSNQPQHF. CDR3 DNA: TGTGCCACCGGCAGAGTTCCGGACGGCCAAAGCAATCAGCCCCAGCATTTT. Drawing the rest from reference TRBV15 and TRBJ1-5, the complete variable domain is DAMVIQNPRYQVTQFGKPVTLSCSQTLNHNVMYWYQQKSSQAPKLLFHYYDKDFNNEADTPDNFQSRRPNTSFCFLDIRSPGLGDTAMYLCATGRVPDGQSNQPQHFGDGTRLSIL.

The sample holds a few counts of this clonotype. The DNA for the CDR3 is TGTGCCAGCAGACGGGACAGGGATACCGGGGAGCTGTTTTTT. Its translation is CASRRDRDTGELFF. This chain joins TRBV6-1 and TRBJ2-2, with TRBD1 identical over 9 bases. The J segment lost 5 bases and the V segment lost 6 bases, leaving 4 bases of the junction unmatched. CDR3 length: 14 residues. Per the germline V gene, CDR1 is MNHNS and CDR2 is SASEGT.

This clonotype was recorded at least ten times. The chain carries TRBV29-1 and TRBJ1-2; 7 bases agree with TRBD1. This CDR3 has 13 amino acids. V shed 5 bases and J 0 bases; nucleotides not matched to a gene: 3. In germline, CDR1 is SQVTM, CDR2 ANQGSEA. CDR3 bases: TGCAGCGTTAGGACAGGAACTAACTATGGCTACACCTTC. Protein product: CSVRTGTNYGYTF. The whole variable domain, filled in from reference TRBV29-1 and TRBJ1-2, reads SAVISQKPSRDICQRGTSLTIQCQVDSQVTMMFWYRQQPGQSLTLIATANQGSEATYESGFVIDKFPISRPNLTFSTLTVSNMSPEDSSIYLCSVRTGTNYGYTFGSGTRLTVV.

The gene calls are TRBV19 and TRBJ2-5; 9 nucleotides agree with TRBD1. V shed 7 bases, J shed 7 bases, and the junction held 10 bases outside the gene matches. CDR1 LNHDA and CDR2 SQIVND come from the germline V gene (reference sequence). CDR3 length: 14 residues. In nucleotides, the CDR3 is TGTGCCAGTACCCCGGGACAGGGAGGAGGGACCCAGTACTTC. Translating gives CASTPGQGGGTQYF.

This clonotype was recorded once. The chain joins TRBV25-1 to TRBJ2-7; TRBD2 matches at 11 bases. V lost 4 bases to trimming and J lost 0 bases; unmatched junction nucleotides: 8. This CDR3 contains 17 residues. In germline, CDR1 is MGHDK, CDR2 SYGVNS. The CDR3 is CASSATASGRSSYEQYF. CDR3 DNA sequence: TGTGCCAGCAGTGCTACGGCTAGCGGGAGGAGCTCCTACGAGCAGTACTTC.

This clonotype was counted at least ten times. The CDR3 is CSAREGSSSPLHF. In DNA form, the CDR3 reads TGCAGTGCTAGAGAGGGCAGTTCTTCACCCCTCCACTTT. The chain is built from TRBV20-1 and TRBJ1-6; D gene ambiguous. The CDR3 has 13 residues. With 0 bases removed from V and 9 bases from J, the gap between germline ends came to 9 bases. Germline assignment: CDR1 DFQATT and CDR2 SNEGSKA (reference sequence).

There are many counts of this clonotype. The chain has TRBV4-1 and TRBJ1-5; D is ambiguous. Trimming left V 1 base short and J 9 bases short, with 16 bases between. The germline gives CDR1 MGHRA, CDR2 YSYEKL. The CDR3 length is 15 residues. The CDR3 DNA reads as TGCGCCAGCAGCCAAGGTGTAGGCAGGCCCATGCCCCAGCATTTT. Its protein is CASSQGVGRPMPQHF.

In this sample, this clonotype turned up a few times. The chain uses TRBV3-1 and TRBJ1-1; D gene unclear. The germline CDR1 and CDR2 sequences are LGHDT and YNNKEL (reference sequence). The CDR3 covers 15 residues. The V end was cut by 0 bases, the J end by 4 bases, with 12 bases between. CDR3 region: CASSQDGRRSTEAFF. CDR3 coding DNA: TGTGCCAGCAGCCAAGATGGACGGCGGAGCACTGAAGCTTTCTTT.

Comments on this clonotype: An end of the junction does not agree with germline; a read error may underlie this. The chain joins TRBV7-7 to TRBJ2-3; D call uncertain. CDR3 length: 13 amino acids. Germline-derived CDR1 and CDR2 are SSHAT and FNYEAQ (reference sequence). The chain's CDR3 is CASSSTEADTQYF. The CDR3 coding sequence is TGTGCTAGCAGCTCTACTGAAGCGGATACGCAGTATTTT.

This clonotype was counted a few times. The chain employs TRBV5-4 and TRBJ1-1; 8 bases are shared with TRBD1. The V gene end was trimmed by 4 bases and the J gene end by 4 bases; junction bases not matched to a gene: 6. The length of the CDR3 is 14 residues. Germline V CDR1 and CDR2: SGHNT, YYREEE (reference sequence). The CDR3 DNA sequence: TGTGCCAGCAGCGACGACAGGGGTGGCACTGAAGCTTTCTTT. Translating gives CASSDDRGGTEAFF.

V and J are TRBV7-9 and TRBJ2-7; 7 bases line up with TRBD2. CDR1 and CDR2 from the germline V gene are SEHNR and FQNEAQ (reference sequence). Trimming at V came to 3 bases and at J to 0 bases, leaving 2 bases not matched to a gene. The CDR3 spans 14 residues. CDR3 DNA sequence: TGTGCCAGCAGCTTCAGCGGGGACTCCTACGAGCAGTACTTC. Translating it yields CASSFSGDSYEQYF.

In its sample, this clonotype was seen many times. This chain joins TRBV12-3 or TRBV12-4 and TRBJ1-5; a weak D match, TRBD1 (6 bases). This CDR3 has 14 amino acids. V was clipped by 6 bases and J by 5 bases, with 14 bases between them. Written as DNA, the CDR3 is TGTGCCAGCAGCCCAAGGGGGGGATATCAGCCCCAGCATTTT. Translation: CASSPRGGYQPQHF.

This clonotype came up a few times. The rearrangement joins TRBV10-3 to TRBJ1-2; D is uncertain. There are 13 residues in the CDR3. The germline V and J ends were trimmed by 10 bases and 8 bases, with 20 bases remaining between them. Germline loops: CDR1 ENHRY, CDR2 SYGVKD. CDR3 bases: TGTGCCAGCAGCTTGAGAATTGGGAACGGCTACACCTTC. This translates into CASSLRIGNGYTF.

As to this clonotype: A much larger clone sits a single nucleotide away, making a read error possible. V is TRBV25-1 and J is TRBJ2-5; TRBD2 is a possible D gene (6 bases). CDR1 MGHDK and CDR2 SYGVNS come from the germline V gene. Trimming left V 8 bases short and J 5 bases short, with 21 bases between. CDR3 size: 15 residues. The CDR3 spells CASSPAGRGVETQYF. DNA for the CDR3: TGTGCCAGCTCACCTGCGGGACGGGGAGTCGAGACCCAGTACTTC.